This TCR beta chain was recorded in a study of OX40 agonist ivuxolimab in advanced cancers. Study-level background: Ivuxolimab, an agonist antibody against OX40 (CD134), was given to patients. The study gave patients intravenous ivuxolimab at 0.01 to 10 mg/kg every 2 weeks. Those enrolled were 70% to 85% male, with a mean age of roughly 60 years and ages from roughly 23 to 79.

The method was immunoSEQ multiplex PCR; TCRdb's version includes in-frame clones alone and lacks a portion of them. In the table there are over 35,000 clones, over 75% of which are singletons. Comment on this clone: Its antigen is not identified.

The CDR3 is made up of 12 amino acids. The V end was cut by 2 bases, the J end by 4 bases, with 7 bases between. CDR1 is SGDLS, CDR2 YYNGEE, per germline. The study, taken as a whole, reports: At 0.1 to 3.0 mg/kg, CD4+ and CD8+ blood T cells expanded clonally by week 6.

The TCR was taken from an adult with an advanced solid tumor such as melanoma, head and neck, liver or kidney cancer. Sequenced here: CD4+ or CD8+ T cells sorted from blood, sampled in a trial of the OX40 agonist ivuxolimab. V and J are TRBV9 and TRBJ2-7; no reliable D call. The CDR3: CASSVEGYEQYF. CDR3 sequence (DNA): TGTGCCAGCAGCGTGGAAGGGTACGAGCAGTACTTC.